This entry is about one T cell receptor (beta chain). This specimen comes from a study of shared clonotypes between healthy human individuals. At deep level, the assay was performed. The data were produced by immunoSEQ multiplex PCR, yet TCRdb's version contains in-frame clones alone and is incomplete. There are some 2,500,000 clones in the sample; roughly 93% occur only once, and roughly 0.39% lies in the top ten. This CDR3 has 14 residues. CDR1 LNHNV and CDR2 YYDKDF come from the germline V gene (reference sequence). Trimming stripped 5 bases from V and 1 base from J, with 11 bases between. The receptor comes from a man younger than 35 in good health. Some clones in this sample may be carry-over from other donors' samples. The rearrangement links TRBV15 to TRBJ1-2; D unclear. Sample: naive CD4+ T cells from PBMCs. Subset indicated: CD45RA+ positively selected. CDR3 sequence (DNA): TGTGCCACCAGCTCGTCGGGTAGTAACTATGGCTACACCTTC. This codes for CATSSSGSNYGYTF.